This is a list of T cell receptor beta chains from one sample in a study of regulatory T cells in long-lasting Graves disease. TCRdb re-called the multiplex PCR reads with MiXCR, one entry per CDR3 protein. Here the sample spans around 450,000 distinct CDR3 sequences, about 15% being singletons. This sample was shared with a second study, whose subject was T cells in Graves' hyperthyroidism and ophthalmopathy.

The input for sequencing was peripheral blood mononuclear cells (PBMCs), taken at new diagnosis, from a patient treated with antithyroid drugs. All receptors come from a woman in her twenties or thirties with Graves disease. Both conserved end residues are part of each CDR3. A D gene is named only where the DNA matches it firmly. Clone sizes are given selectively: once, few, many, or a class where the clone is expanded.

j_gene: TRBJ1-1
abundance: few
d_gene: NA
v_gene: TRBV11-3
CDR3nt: TGTGCCAGCAGTTCCTGGACAGCCCTTGAAGCTTTCTTT
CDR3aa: CASSSWTALEAFF

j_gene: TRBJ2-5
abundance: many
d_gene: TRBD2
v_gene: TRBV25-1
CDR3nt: TGTGCCAGCAGTGCACTAGCGGGAGGCCGTTTGGAGACCCAGTACTTC
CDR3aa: CASSALAGGRLETQYF

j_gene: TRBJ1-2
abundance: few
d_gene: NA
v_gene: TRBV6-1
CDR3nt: TGTGCCAGCAGCCAATACTATGGCTACACCTTC
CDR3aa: CASSQYYGYTF

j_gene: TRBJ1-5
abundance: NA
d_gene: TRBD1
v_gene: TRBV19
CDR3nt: TGTGCCAGTACCCCGGAGGGACAGGGGTACCATAGCAATCAGCCCCAGCATTTT
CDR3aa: CASTPEGQGYHSNQPQHF

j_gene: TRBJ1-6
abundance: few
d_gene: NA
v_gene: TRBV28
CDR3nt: TGTGCCAGCAGTCGTGATTCACCCCTCCACTTT
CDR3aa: CASSRDSPLHF

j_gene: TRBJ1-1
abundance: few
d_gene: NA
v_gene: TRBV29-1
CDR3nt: TGCAGCGTTGGACTGCCGAACACTGAAGCTTTCTTT
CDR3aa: CSVGLPNTEAFF

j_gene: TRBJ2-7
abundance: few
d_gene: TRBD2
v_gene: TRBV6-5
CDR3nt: TGTGCCAGCAGTTACTCGAATCTCCTAGCGGGAGTCTACGAGCAGTACTTC
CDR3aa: CASSYSNLLAGVYEQYF

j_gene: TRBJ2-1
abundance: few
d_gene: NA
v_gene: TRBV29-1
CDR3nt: TGCAGCGTTGATAGGGGGGGGGGACGGTACAATGAGCAGTTCTTC
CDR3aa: CSVDRGGGRYNEQFF

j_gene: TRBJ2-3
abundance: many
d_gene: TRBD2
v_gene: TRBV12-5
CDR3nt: TGTGCTAGTGGCTACGGGACTAGCTACGTAGATACGCAGTATTTT
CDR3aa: CASGYGTSYVDTQYF

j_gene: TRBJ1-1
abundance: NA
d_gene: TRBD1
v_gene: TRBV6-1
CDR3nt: TGTGCCAGCAGTCTCTCCAAAACAGGGGGCACTGAAGCTTTCTTT
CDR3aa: CASSLSKTGGTEAFF

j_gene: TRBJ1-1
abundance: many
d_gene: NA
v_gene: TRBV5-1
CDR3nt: TGCGCCAGCAGCCCGGCGATCCGGGGACACGCTGAAGCTTTCTTT
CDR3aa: CASSPAIRGHAEAFF

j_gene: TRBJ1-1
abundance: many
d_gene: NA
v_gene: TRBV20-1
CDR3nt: TGCAGTTCACAGGAGAGGAACACTGAAGCTTTCTTT
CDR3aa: CSSQERNTEAFF

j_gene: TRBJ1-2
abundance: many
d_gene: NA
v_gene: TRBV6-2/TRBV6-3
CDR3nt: TGTGCCAGCAGTGCCTCGACAGTTAACTATGGCTACACCTTC
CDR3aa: CASSASTVNYGYTF

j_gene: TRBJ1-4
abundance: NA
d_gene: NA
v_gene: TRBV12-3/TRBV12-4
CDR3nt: TGTGCCAGCAGGCCGACAGCCCAAAGGGAAAAACTGTTTTTT
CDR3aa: CASRPTAQREKLFF

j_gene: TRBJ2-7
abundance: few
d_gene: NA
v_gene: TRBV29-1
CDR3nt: TGCAGCGTTGAGATCCCACTGGACTTGGGATCCTACGAGCAGTACTTC
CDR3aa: CSVEIPLDLGSYEQYF

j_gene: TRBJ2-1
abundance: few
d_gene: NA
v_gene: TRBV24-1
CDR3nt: TGTGCCACCAGTGATGCCGTTGAGCAGTTCTTC
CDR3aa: CATSDAVEQFF

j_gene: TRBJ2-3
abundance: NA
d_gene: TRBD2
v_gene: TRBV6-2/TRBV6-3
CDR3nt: TGTGCCAGCAGTGAAGGCCCTGGGGGACTAAAAGATACGCAGTATTTT
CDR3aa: CASSEGPGGLKDTQYF

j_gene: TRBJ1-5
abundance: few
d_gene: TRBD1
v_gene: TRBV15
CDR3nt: TGTGCCACCAGCAGCCGGGACAGGGATCAGCCCCAGCATTTT
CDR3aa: CATSSRDRDQPQHF

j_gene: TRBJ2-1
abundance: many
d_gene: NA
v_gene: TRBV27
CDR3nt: TGTGCCAGCAGTTTATTTAGTGCTAGCGCCAATGAGCAGTTCTTC
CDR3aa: CASSLFSASANEQFF

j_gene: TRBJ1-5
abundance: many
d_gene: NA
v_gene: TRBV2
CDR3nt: TGTGCCAGCAGTGAATATGGGCAGTATAGCAATCAGCCCCAGCATTTT
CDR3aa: CASSEYGQYSNQPQHF